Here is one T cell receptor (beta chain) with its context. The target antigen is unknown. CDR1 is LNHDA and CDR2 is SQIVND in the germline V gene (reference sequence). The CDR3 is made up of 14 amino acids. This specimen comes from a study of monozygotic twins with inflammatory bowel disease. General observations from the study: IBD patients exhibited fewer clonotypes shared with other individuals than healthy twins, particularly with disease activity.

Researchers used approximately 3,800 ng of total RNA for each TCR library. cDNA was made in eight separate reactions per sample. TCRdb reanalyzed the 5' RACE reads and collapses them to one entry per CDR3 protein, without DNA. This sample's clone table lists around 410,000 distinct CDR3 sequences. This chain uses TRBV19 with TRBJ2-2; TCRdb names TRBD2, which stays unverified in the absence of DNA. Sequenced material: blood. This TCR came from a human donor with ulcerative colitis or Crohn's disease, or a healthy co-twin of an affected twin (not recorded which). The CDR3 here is CASSTGTHLWELFF.